Listed below are T cell receptor beta chains from one sample, sequenced in a study of blood T cell repertoires in COVID-19. Assay used: immunoSEQ multiplex PCR; TCRdb lists only in-frame clones, some missing. The table lists some 250,000 clones, 86% of them singletons. The specimen was peripheral blood. These receptors all come from a woman in her thirties with COVID-19, enrolled during active disease. CDR3s include the opening cysteine and the closing phenylalanine or tryptophan. Each record gives: CDR3 DNA, CDR3 protein, J gene, D gene, clone size, CDR3 length, V gene. The D gene is left open where the match is weak. Expanded clones get a size class; other rows say once, few or many, or leave the size out.

TGTGCCAGCAGTGGCAGAAACACCGGGGAGCTGTTTTTT | CASSGRNTGELFF | TRBJ2-2 | - | - | 13 | TRBV4-2
TGTGCCAGCAGCCAAGGGAGTGAAGCTTTCTTT | CASSQGSEAFF | TRBJ1-1 | - | - | 11 | TRBV4-2
TGTGCCAGCAGCTTATTCGATGAGATGAACACCGGGGAGCTGTTTTTT | CASSLFDEMNTGELFF | TRBJ2-2 | - | - | 16 | TRBV11-2
TGTGCCAGCACTACAGGGGGCGCCTACAATGAGCAGTTCTTC | CASTTGGAYNEQFF | TRBJ2-1 | TRBD1 | - | 14 | TRBV27
TGTGCCAGCTCACCGGGCGCCGCAGATACGCAGTATTTT | CASSPGAADTQYF | TRBJ2-3 | - | - | 13 | TRBV18
TGTGCCACCTCGACAGGGTTTATCACTGAAGCTTTCTTT | CATSTGFITEAFF | TRBJ1-1 | TRBD1 | - | 13 | TRBV3-1/TRBV3-2
TGCGCCAGCACCTCCATAGCGGGGGGATACACCGGGGAGCTGTTTTTT | CASTSIAGGYTGELFF | TRBJ2-2 | TRBD2 | once | 16 | TRBV4-1
TGCGCCAGCAGACCAGGGGTTGGCTACGAGCAGTACTTC | CASRPGVGYEQYF | TRBJ2-7 | - | - | 13 | TRBV4-1
TGTGCCAGCAGCGGAACGGGACTCGAGACCCAGTACTTC | CASSGTGLETQYF | TRBJ2-5 | - | once | 13 | TRBV7-2
TGCGCCAGCAGTGACGGGGTATATCAGCCCCAGCATTTT | CASSDGVYQPQHF | TRBJ1-5 | - | - | 13 | TRBV10-1
TGTGCCAGCAGCCGCTTCCCCGCGGGGGGCGAAACCGGGGAGCTGTTTTTT | CASSRFPAGGETGELFF | TRBJ2-2 | TRBD2 | - | 17 | TRBV3-1/TRBV3-2
TGTGCCAGCAGCTTCTCCCGGGACAGGTCCTACGAGCAGTACTTC | CASSFSRDRSYEQYF | TRBJ2-7 | TRBD1 | - | 15 | TRBV11-2
TGTGCCAGTAGGGGCGGGGGGCCGAATTTTCAAGAGACCCAGTACTTC | CASRGGGPNFQETQYF | TRBJ2-5 | TRBD2 | - | 16 | TRBV19
TGCGCCAGCAGCGCCAGCGGGGGGGTTCTGGAGACCCAGTACTTC | CASSASGGVLETQYF | TRBJ2-5 | TRBD2 | - | 15 | TRBV4-1
TGTGCCAGCAGCCTCCTAGCGGGGGGAGTACAAGAGACCCAGTACTTC | CASSLLAGGVQETQYF | TRBJ2-5 | TRBD2 | - | 16 | TRBV3-1/TRBV3-2
TGCGCCAGCAGCCAAAGAATTACTGGAGGGAATGAAAAACTGTTTTTT | CASSQRITGGNEKLFF | TRBJ1-4 | - | - | 16 | TRBV4-1
TGCAGCGCCCAACGACAGGGTACAAACACCATATATTTT | CSAQRQGTNTIYF | TRBJ1-3 | TRBD1 | once | 13 | TRBV29-1
TGTGCCAGCAGTGCAGGGACTAGCGGGGGCGTTTTTCGTGAGCAGTTCTTC | CASSAGTSGGVFREQFF | TRBJ2-1 | TRBD2 | few | 17 | TRBV2
TGTGCCAGCAGTTTAACCCCCCCGGCCTACGAGCAGTACTTC | CASSLTPPAYEQYF | TRBJ2-7 | - | - | 14 | TRBV27
TGTGCCAGCAGTGAATGGTTGAGTAGCGGGGGCTACGAGCAGTACTTC | CASSEWLSSGGYEQYF | TRBJ2-7 | TRBD2 | - | 16 | TRBV6-1
TGTGCCAGCAGACTAAGAAAGGACGGGGTAGCGGAAAAACTGTTTTTT | CASRLRKDGVAEKLFF | TRBJ1-4 | - | - | 16 | TRBV25-1
TGTGCCAGCAGCCAAGATCACGGGGGGGCGGGAGAGACCCAGTACTTC | CASSQDHGGAGETQYF | TRBJ2-5 | TRBD2 | - | 16 | TRBV3-1/TRBV3-2
TGTGCCAGCAGCCACGAGTGGGACACGTATAACAATGAGCAGTTCTTC | CASSHEWDTYNNEQFF | TRBJ2-1 | - | once | 16 | TRBV11-2
TGTGCCAGTATTGCGGGGGGCTCCTACAATGAGCAGTTCTTC | CASIAGGSYNEQFF | TRBJ2-1 | TRBD2 | - | 14 | TRBV19
TGTGCCAGCTCACCTGACAGGGTCCCCTACGAGCAGTACTTC | CASSPDRVPYEQYF | TRBJ2-7 | TRBD1 | - | 14 | TRBV18
TGTGCCACCAGCAGAGATTCGGGCAAGCGGAGGGGCCCCCTCCACTTT | CATSRDSGKRRGPLHF | TRBJ1-6 | - | - | 16 | TRBV15
TGTGCCAGCAGTTCTTTGGGAACAGGGGATCAGCTCCAGCATTTT | CASSSLGTGDQLQHF | TRBJ1-5 | TRBD1 | - | 15 | TRBV6-5
TGTGCCAGCAGTTCCCTCCTAGCGGGATTCACCTACGAGCAGTACTTC | CASSSLLAGFTYEQYF | TRBJ2-7 | TRBD2 | - | 16 | TRBV27
TGTGCCAGCAGTTTATTGACTACCACTGAAGCTTTCTTT | CASSLLTTTEAFF | TRBJ1-1 | - | - | 13 | TRBV27
TGTGCCAGCAGCCAAGATAGGGGTTCTGGAAACACCATATATTTT | CASSQDRGSGNTIYF | TRBJ1-3 | - | once | 15 | TRBV3-1/TRBV3-2
TGCGCCAGCAGCTTGACCCCTCAGGGGGTCGGCGGGGAGCTGTTTTTT | CASSLTPQGVGGELFF | TRBJ2-2 | TRBD1 | few | 16 | TRBV5-1
TGTGCCAGCGGGCTCAATAGCCAGTACTTC | CASGLNSQYF | TRBJ2-5 | - | - | 10 | TRBV5-4
TGTGCCAGCAGCCCTGGGACGGGGGGGAACACTGAAGCTTTCTTT | CASSPGTGGNTEAFF | TRBJ1-1 | - | - | 15 | TRBV9
TGTGCCAGCAGTGATACTAGCGGGGGGTTTACCTCCTACAATGAGCAGTTCTTC | CASSDTSGGFTSYNEQFF | TRBJ2-1 | TRBD2 | - | 18 | TRBV9
TGTGCCAGCAGCCAAGAAGGGAGTAGCAATCAGCCCCAGCATTTT | CASSQEGSSNQPQHF | TRBJ1-5 | - | - | 15 | TRBV3-1/TRBV3-2